This T cell receptor (beta chain) was captured in a study of spatial heterogeneity in lung cancer. Study in general: More than 8.5 raw reads, on average, carried each unique TCR and UMI combination.

TCR cDNA molecules each carried a unique molecular identifier. TCRdb passed the 5' RACE reads through MiXCR, listing each CDR3 protein once. The sample lists several thousand distinct CDR3 sequences; about 23% were seen once. Documented time point: sample taken at primary tumor resection. No cell sorting; template was whole RNA from tumor, lung tissue or PBMC. Comment on this clonotype: The antigen is undetermined. Since the library was made to target alpha chains, this beta chain is a stray read and its abundance is not meaningful.

Overall study results and limits: Resection blood, more than follow-up blood, showed ubiquitous expanded tumor TCRs.

This sequence originates from a female donor with early-stage non-small cell lung cancer. Source: PBMCs, taken at surgery.

CDR3 nucleotide sequence: TGTGCCAGCACTTTTCCTGATGGAGAGACCCAGTACTTC. The encoded protein is CASTFPDGETQYF. The chain has TRBV28 and TRBJ2-5; D is ambiguous. In germline, CDR1 is MDHEN, CDR2 SYDVKM. Trimming pared 7 bases from V and 4 bases from J, leaving 13 bases between. The CDR3 covers 13 residues.